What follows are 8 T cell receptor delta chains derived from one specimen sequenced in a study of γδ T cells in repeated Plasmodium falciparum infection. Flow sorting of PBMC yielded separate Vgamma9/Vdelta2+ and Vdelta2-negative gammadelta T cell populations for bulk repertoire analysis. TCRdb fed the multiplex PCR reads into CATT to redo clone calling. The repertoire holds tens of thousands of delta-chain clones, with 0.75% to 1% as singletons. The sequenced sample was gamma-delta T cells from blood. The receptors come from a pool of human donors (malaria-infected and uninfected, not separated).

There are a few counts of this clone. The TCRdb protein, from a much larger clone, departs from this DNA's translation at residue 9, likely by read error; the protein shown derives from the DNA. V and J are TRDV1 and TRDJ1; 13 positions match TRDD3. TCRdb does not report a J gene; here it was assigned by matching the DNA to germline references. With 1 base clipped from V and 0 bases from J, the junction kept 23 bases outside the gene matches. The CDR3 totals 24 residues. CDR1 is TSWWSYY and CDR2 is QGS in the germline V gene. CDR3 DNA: TGTGCTCTTGGGGAACCTCGTTATGAGCTACTGGGGGATACGCCAATCCTATACACCGATAAACTCATCTTT. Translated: CALGEPRYELLGDTPILYTDKLIF.

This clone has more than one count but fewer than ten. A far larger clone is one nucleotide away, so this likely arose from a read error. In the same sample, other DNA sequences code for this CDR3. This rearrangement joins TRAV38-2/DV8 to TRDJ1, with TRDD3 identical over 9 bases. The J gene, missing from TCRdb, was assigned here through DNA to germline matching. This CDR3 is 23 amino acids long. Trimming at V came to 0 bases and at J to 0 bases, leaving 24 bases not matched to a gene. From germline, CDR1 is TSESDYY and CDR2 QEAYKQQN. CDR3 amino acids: CAYRSAFISWGMLAPPYTDKLIF. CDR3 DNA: TGTGCTTATAGGAGCGCGTTCATCTCCTGGGGGATGCTCGCCCCCCCCTACACCGATAAACTCATCTTT.

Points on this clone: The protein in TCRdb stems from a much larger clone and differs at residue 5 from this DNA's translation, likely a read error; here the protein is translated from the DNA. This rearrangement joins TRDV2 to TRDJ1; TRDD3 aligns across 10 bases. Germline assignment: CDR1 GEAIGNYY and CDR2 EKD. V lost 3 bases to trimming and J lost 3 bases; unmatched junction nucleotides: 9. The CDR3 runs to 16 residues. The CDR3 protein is CACDAVEGDTPDKLIF. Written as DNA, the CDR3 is TGTGCCTGTGACGCCGTAGAGGGGGATACGCCCGATAAACTCATCTTT.

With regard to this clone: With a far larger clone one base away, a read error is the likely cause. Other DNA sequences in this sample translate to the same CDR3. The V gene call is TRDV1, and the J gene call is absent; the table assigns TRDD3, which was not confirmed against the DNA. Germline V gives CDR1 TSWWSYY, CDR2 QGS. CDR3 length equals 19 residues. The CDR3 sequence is CALGELSYQGDSYTDKLIF. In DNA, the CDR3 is TGTGCTCTTGGGGAACTATCCTACCAGGGGGATAGCTACACCGATAAACTCATCTTC.

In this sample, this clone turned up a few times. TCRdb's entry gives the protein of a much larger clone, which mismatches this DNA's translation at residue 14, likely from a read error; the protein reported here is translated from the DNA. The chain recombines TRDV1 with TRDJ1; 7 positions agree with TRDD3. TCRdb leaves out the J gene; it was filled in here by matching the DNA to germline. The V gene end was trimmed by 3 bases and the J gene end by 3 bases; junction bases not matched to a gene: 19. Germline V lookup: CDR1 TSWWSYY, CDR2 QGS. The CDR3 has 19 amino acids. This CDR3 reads CALGEPSSLGVHHADKLIF. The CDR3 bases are TGTGCTCTTGGGGAGCCTAGTAGTCTGGGGGTCCACCACGCCGATAAACTCATCTTT.

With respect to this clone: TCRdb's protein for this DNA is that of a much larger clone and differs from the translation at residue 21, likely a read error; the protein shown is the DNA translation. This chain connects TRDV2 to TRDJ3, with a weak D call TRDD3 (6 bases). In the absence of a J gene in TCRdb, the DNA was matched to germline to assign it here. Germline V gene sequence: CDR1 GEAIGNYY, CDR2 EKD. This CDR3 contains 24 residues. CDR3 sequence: CACDPGFPKRFKDTITWDTRRMFF. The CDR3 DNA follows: TGTGCCTGTGACCCCGGGTTCCCTAAGCGGTTTAAGGATACTATCACCTGGGACACCCGACGGATGTTTTTC.

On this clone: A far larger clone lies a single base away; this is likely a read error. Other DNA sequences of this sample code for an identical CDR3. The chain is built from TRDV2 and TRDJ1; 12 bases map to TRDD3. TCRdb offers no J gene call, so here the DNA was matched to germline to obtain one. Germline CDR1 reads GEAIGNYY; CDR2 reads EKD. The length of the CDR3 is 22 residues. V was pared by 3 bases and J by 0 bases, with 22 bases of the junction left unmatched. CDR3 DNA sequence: TGTGCCTGTGACTCCCTCCTACGGGCTTCTCTGGGGGATACGGACTACACCGATAAACTCATCTTT. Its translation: CACDSLLRASLGDTDYTDKLIF.

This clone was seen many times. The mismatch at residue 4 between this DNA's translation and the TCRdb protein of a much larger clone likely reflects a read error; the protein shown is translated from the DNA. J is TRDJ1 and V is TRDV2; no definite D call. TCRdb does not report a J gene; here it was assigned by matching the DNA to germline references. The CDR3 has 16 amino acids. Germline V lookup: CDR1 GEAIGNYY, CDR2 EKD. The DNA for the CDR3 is TGTGCCTGTGGCACCGAGGAAGAAGAGGGCACCGATAAACTCATCTTT. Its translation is CACGTEEEEGTDKLIF.